The clone carrying this T cell receptor (beta chain) appeared many times. Antigen unknown. Germline CDR1 and CDR2: KGHSH and LQKENI. The CDR3 has 13 amino acids. V lost 6 bases to trimming and J lost 7 bases, with 16 bases between them. 5'RACE with constant-segment primers yielded barcoded, UMI-tagged TCR alpha and TCR beta cDNA libraries. One entry per CDR3 protein, called by TCRdb with MiXCR from the 5' RACE reads. The table includes 150,000 to 200,000 distinct CDR3 sequences, around 10% detected once. The sample comes from a study of T-cell memory formation after mild COVID-19. The study's findings and limits: The CD4+ clones that contracted clustered mainly within CM and EM, and the CD8+ clones concentrated in EMRA. Contracting clones, day 15 to 85, had balanced CD4/CD8, and later expanders favored CD4+. For second-wave clones that peaked at day 37, SARS-CoV-2 specificity went unverified.

The V call is TRBV18, the J call TRBJ2-7; weak D call: TRBD1 (5 bases). The material sequenced was PBMCs or a T cell subset sorted from them (not recorded which). The receptor's source is a man younger than 35 who had mild COVID-19 (a few samples of this study predate the infection). Cell type and time point are not known. The CDR3 reads CASSSNQGGEQYF. The CDR3 bases are TGTGCCAGCTCGTCCAATCAGGGTGGAGAGCAGTACTTC. Based on the CDR3 plus reference TRBV18 and TRBJ2-7, the full variable domain is NAGVMQNPRHLVRRRGQEARLRCSPMKGHSHVYWYRQLPEEGLKFMVYLQKENIIDESGMPKERFSAEFPKEGPSILRIQQVVRGDSAAYFCASSSNQGGEQYFGPGTRLTVT.